A single sample is the source of the 4 T cell receptor beta chains below, sequenced in a study of T cell responses to AZD1222 COVID-19 vaccine. Assay used: immunoSEQ multiplex PCR; TCRdb lists only in-frame clones, some missing. The sample holds roughly 110,000 clones, around 92% seen once. The input for sequencing was peripheral blood, taken 28 days after the second AZD1222 dose. These receptors were taken from an adult who received the AZD1222 COVID-19 vaccine.

The V gene is TRBV3-1 (or the pseudogene TRBV3-2), the J gene TRBJ2-1, with 11 positions matching TRBD2. This CDR3 is built from 16 residues. Germline lookup yields CDR1 LGHDT and CDR2 YNNKEL (reference sequence). With 2 bases clipped from V and 7 bases from J, the junction kept 7 bases outside the gene matches. DNA for the CDR3: TGTGCCAGCAGCCAATATAGCGGGGGGGTAGGGAATGAGCAGTTCTTC. Protein sequence: CASSQYSGGVGNEQFF.

Points on this clone: In the same sample, other DNA sequences code for this CDR3. The chain links TRBV3-1 (or the pseudogene TRBV3-2) to TRBJ1-1, with no clear D. Germline lookup yields CDR1 LGHDT and CDR2 YNNKEL (reference sequence). Between the trimmed V and J ends, which lost 1 base and 2 bases, there was a span of 5 bases. The CDR3 consists of 13 residues. The CDR3 spells CASSQGQNTEAFF. The CDR3 DNA reads as TGTGCCAGCAGCCAAGGGCAAAACACTGAAGCTTTCTTT.

The V call is TRBV5-1, the J call TRBJ2-2; 16 bases are a match to TRBD2. The germline gives CDR1 SGHRS, CDR2 YFSETQ. The CDR3 loop spans 18 amino acids. V trimming: 3 bases; J trimming: 0 bases; junction bases outside the gene matches: 2. The CDR3 loop reads CASSYGTSGGANTGELFF. As DNA, the CDR3 is TGCGCCAGCAGCTATGGGACTAGCGGGGGGGCGAACACCGGGGAGCTGTTTTTT.

This chain connects TRBV11-2 to TRBJ1-2, with 7 nucleotides matching TRBD1. CDR3 length: 15 amino acids. Germline CDR1 SGHAT, CDR2 FQNNGV. V dropped 5 bases and J dropped 3; count of bases not matched to a gene: 9. The chain's CDR3 is CASSPTRQGDYGYTF. CDR3 in DNA: TGTGCCAGCAGCCCGACACGGCAGGGGGACTATGGCTACACCTTC.